These 12 T cell receptor beta chains originate from one sample sequenced in a study of immune evolution from preneoplasia to lung adenocarcinoma. Method: immunoSEQ multiplex PCR; TCRdb's copy keeps in-frame clones and lacks some. The data hold 30,000 to 45,000 clones, with 74% observed a single time. Sequencing input: FFPE invasive lung adenocarcinoma tissue. Source of these receptors: a person aged 55 to 75 with lung adenocarcinoma.

The chain combines TRBV5-1 with TRBJ1-1; D is perhaps TRBD1 (5 bases). The CDR3 length is 17 residues. CDR1 is SGHRS and CDR2 is YFSETQ in the germline V gene. V was clipped by 1 base and J by 1 base, with 17 bases between them. The CDR3 nucleotides read TGCGCCAGCAGCTTGTTGGGTGCAGTCGGGACGAACACTGAAGCTTTCTTT. It is translated as CASSLLGAVGTNTEAFF.

The chain links TRBV5-4 to TRBJ1-1; D might be TRBD1 (6 bases). This CDR3 has 15 residues. Between the trimmed V and J ends, which lost 0 bases and 5 bases, there was a span of 14 bases. CDR1 is SGHNT, CDR2 YYREEE, per germline (reference sequence). CDR3 residues: CASSLALGGGTEAFF. The DNA of the CDR3 is TGTGCCAGCAGCTTGGCCCTTGGAGGGGGGACTGAAGCTTTCTTT.

As DNA, the CDR3 is TGTGCCAGTAGTATTGGGCCCAACAGGGTCGAGCAGTACTTC. Translating it yields CASSIGPNRVEQYF. This sequence joins TRBV19 and TRBJ2-7, with a tentative D call TRBD1 (6 bases). Trimming removed 3 bases at V and 6 bases at J, with 15 bases between. Per germline, CDR1 LNHDA and CDR2 SQIVND (reference sequence). CDR3 size: 14 residues.

The chain has TRBV11-2 and TRBJ2-2, with D tentatively TRBD2 (7 bases). The CDR3 is made up of 16 amino acids. The V end was cut by 1 base, the J end by 11 bases, with 20 bases between. Looked up from germline, CDR1 is SGHAT and CDR2 is FQNNGV. DNA of the CDR3: TGTGCCAGCAGCTTAGTCGGGGGGCGCATTACTGGAGAGCTGTTTTTT. Its translation: CASSLVGGRITGELFF.

In regard to this clone: Other DNA sequences within the sample encode an identical CDR3. The J gene is TRBJ2-2, the V gene TRBV2; 12 bases are a match to TRBD2. The CDR3 runs to 15 residues. Germline CDR1 is SNHLY and CDR2 is FYNNEI. V shed 4 bases and J 7 bases; nucleotides not matched to a gene: 4. Here the CDR3 reads CASSGRLAGVGELFF. In nucleotides, the CDR3 is TGTGCCAGCAGTGGGCGACTAGCGGGAGTCGGGGAGCTGTTTTTT.

The chain employs TRBV30 and TRBJ2-1; D gene ambiguous. This CDR3 has 11 amino acids. V lost 1 base and J lost 16, with 14 bases in between. CDR1 is GTSNPN and CDR2 is SVGIG in the germline V gene (reference sequence). The CDR3 DNA reads TGTGCCTGGAGTGCCTTGGCCCTGCGATTCTTC. Its protein product is CAWSALALRFF.

The chain employs TRBV5-4 and TRBJ2-7; 7 bases align to TRBD1. CDR3 size: 14 residues. Germline-derived CDR1 and CDR2 are SGHNT and YYREEE (reference sequence). The J segment lost 3 bases and the V segment lost 0 bases, leaving 3 bases of the junction unmatched. For the CDR3, the DNA is TGTGCCAGCAGCTTGGGAAGGGGGCTCTACGAGCAGTACTTC. Protein product: CASSLGRGLYEQYF.

This rearrangement joins TRBV29-1 to TRBJ2-3; 7 bases agree with TRBD2. This CDR3 comprises 12 residues. Germline loops: CDR1 SQVTM, CDR2 ANQGSEA. Germline trimming cut 7 bases from V and 2 bases from J; bases unmatched to any gene: 3. CDR3 sequence (DNA): TGCAGCGCCCAGCGGGACACAGATACGCAGTATTTT. The encoded protein is CSAQRDTDTQYF.

This rearrangement joins TRBV19 to TRBJ2-1; D is unresolved. Germline assignment: CDR1 LNHDA and CDR2 SQIVND (reference sequence). V was pared by 2 bases and J by 8 bases, with 10 bases between. This CDR3 region has 13 residues. CDR3 sequence: CASSIPPVHEQFF. The CDR3 DNA is TGTGCCAGTAGTATACCGCCCGTCCATGAGCAGTTCTTC. The full variable domain, rest sourced from reference TRBV19 and TRBJ2-1, is DGGITQSPKYLFRKEGQNVTLSCEQNLNHDAMYWYRQDPGQGLRLIYYSQIVNDFQKGDIAEGYSVSREKKESFPLTVTSAQKNPTAFYLCASSIPPVHEQFFGPGTRLTVL.

The chain carries TRBV6-5 and TRBJ1-5; TRBD1 might be the D (5 bases). This CDR3 has 13 residues. Germline-derived CDR1 and CDR2 are MNHEY and SVGAGI. V shed 2 bases and J shed 6 bases, with 8 bases lying between them. The CDR3 bases are TGTGCCAGCAGTTACCGGGGCGGTCAGCCCCAGCATTTT. It codes for CASSYRGGQPQHF.

V gene TRBV11-1 combines with J gene TRBJ1-2; D gene ambiguous. CDR3 length equals 13 residues. CDR1 and CDR2 (germline): SGHAT, FQDESV (reference sequence). The V gene lost 4 bases and the J gene lost 6 bases, with 12 bases spanning the gap. CDR3 protein: CASSSYPMDGYTF. The CDR3 DNA reads as TGTGCCAGCAGCTCCTACCCTATGGATGGCTACACCTTC.

This chain joins TRBV7-2 and TRBJ1-5, with D unclear. With 0 bases removed from V and 3 bases from J, the gap between germline ends came to 9 bases. Germline V gene lookup returns CDR1 SGHTA and CDR2 FQGNSA. CDR3 length equals 15 residues. The CDR3 here is CASSLAGGNNQPQHF. The CDR3 coding sequence is TGTGCCAGCAGCTTAGCGGGAGGGAACAATCAGCCCCAGCATTTT.